This entry features one TCR beta chain sequence. These data belong to a study of cytomegalovirus exposure and HLA in healthy donors. Primers included in the PCR were 60 Vbeta and 13 Jbeta primers. Some clones are missing from TCRdb's copy, which holds only in-frame ones; the method was immunoSEQ multiplex PCR. The sample includes roughly 150,000 clones, 82% of them seen just once. The sample comprised PBMCs. This TCR came from a woman between 45 and 60 years old in good health and CMV-seropositive.

The CDR3 here is CASSEPLGFETGGYQPQHF. The CDR3 DNA reads as TGCGCCAGCAGTGAACCCCTCGGGTTTGAGACGGGGGGTTATCAGCCCCAGCATTTT. The J gene is TRBJ1-5, the V gene TRBV10-1, with D perhaps TRBD1 (5 bases). CDR3 length: 19 residues. V was clipped by 3 bases and J by 5 bases, with 26 bases between them. CDR1 and CDR2 (germline): WNHNN, SYGVQD (reference sequence).